This paragraph reports one TCR beta chain. Its recognized antigen is unknown. Base qualities are not recorded, but no much larger clone differs from it by a single base. This same CDR3 is encoded by further DNA sequences in the sample. In total, more than 500 healthy bone marrow donors made up the cohort. All cohort members were sampled while nominally healthy, although unrecorded immune exposures were likely present. Of the 650 to 750 cohort members, roughly 300 had positive CMV serostatus and fewer than 450 had negative CMV serostatus, and CMV serostatus was not recorded for the donor. Every donor gave a peripheral blood sample, and the peripheral blood mononuclear cells from that sample were used for TCR beta sequencing. The Qiagen DNeasy Blood Extraction Kit was used to extract genomic DNA from the blood cell samples. Library preparation employed the immunoSEQ multiplex PCR assay. A mixture of 60 forward primers for TCR Vbeta segments and 13 reverse primers for TCR Jbeta segments was used in the multiplex PCR. The CDR3 region of rearranged TCR beta genes was amplified from genomic DNA with a multiplex PCR assay. On the Illumina HiSeq System, the amplified TCR beta libraries were sequenced as 87-base-pair reads. In the source study's methods: A later analysis counted some 74 million unique TCR beta chains across the 550 to 750 repertoires, and some 11 million of these chains were shared by at least two donors. Raw reads were error-corrected and collapsed into unique sequences with a nearest-neighbor algorithm that merged closely related sequences to remove PCR and sequencing errors. To assign V, D and J gene segments, CDR3 sequences were aligned to IMGT reference sequences. For a sequence to be retained, a match of at least six nucleotides to both a V gene segment and a J gene segment was required. Rearrangements were classified as productive when the CDR3 lacked stop codons and remained in frame with V and J, and all other rearrangements were classified as non-productive. CDR3 was defined according to IMGT convention as the region running from the second conserved V-encoded cysteine to the conserved J-encoded phenylalanine. The earlier analysis of about 530 of the donors excluded any sequence lacking an unambiguous match to a single V gene segment. An earlier analysis of some 610 of the donors called V segments functional above 56.7% productive rearrangements and segregating when the between-donor standard deviation exceeded 5%. A statistical classification framework was developed to diagnose cytomegalovirus status using the catalog of TCR beta chain sequences. A later analysis assigned V and J genes by comparing TCR nucleotide sequences with IMGT/GENE-DB human TR gene sequences. In a later analysis, CDR3 sequences and most-parsimonious VDJ recombination scenarios were assigned using the TCRdist pipeline. In a later analysis, every TCR beta chain was defined by the combination of its CDR3 amino acid sequence and its V-gene family, and reads without a unique V-gene family were dropped. As a way to deal with suspected cross-contamination and a sequencing artifact, a later analysis dropped 640 or so nucleotide sequences that were highly shared and had low generation probability. A later analysis calculated a clonal expansion index for each public chain from normalized within-repertoire ranks of inferred template counts. In a later analysis, generation probabilities were computed with a VDJ recombination model fitted to out-of-frame rearrangements, and the resulting probabilities were checked against IGoR. In a later analysis, TCR-TCR, TCR-HLA and TCR-CMV co-occurrence was scored with hypergeometric tests, and a repertoire-size bias correction was applied to TCR pairs. A later analysis estimated false discovery rates by permuting HLA or CMV assignments 20 times. A later analysis grouped co-occurring TCRs with DBSCAN, adding TCRdist sequence similarity when clustering within HLA-allele-positive subsets. Repertoires with fewer than 30,000 or more than 120,000 public chains were left out of co-occurrence clustering, as were five repertoires with anomalous nucleotide sharing. The table was pulled from immuneACCESS by TCRdb, which kept in-frame rearrangements only. Such tables lose some clones; where checked, under half of the loss comes from unresolved V genes, and the rest has no known cause. The V and J calls and clone size were taken over from that table, and D and trimming were inferred from the DNA. In all, the sample holds about 59,000 clones, and 65% to 90% of those were seen once. 1.6% of the sample goes to the ten largest clones.

CDR1 and CDR2 were assigned from the germline V gene (reference sequence) as LNHNV and YYDKDF. Trimming costs V 0 bases and J 5 bases, and their ends lie 11 bases apart. The CDR3 contains 15 residues, cysteine and phenylalanine counted. Only the CDR3 region is kept as DNA, spanning 45 bases read in frame from base 1. The data belong to a study of cytomegalovirus exposure and HLA in healthy donors (TCRdb year 2017). For context, the study as a whole: In an earlier analysis of roughly 500 of the donors, 250 to 350 Gb of sequence data and 117 million unique TCR beta sequences from 180 million or so T cells were reported. Roughly 300 gigabases of sequencing data and 70 million to 95 million unique TCR sequences made up an early release that covered fewer than 650 HLA-typed donors. Of the roughly 400 genotyped donors, 65% to 90% fell in the genetic ancestry cluster associated with self-reported Caucasian donors. The aim of the study was to test whether cataloging public T cell receptors could identify signatures of past pathogen exposure. Using immunosequencing, the study profiled T cell repertoires from 550 to 750 subjects and related those repertoires to cytomegalovirus serostatus. Along with the approximately 700-subject first cohort, a separate validation cohort of over 90 different subjects was used. The study combined high-throughput TCR immunosequencing, statistical association of individual TCRs with disease status, and machine learning to predict cytomegalovirus infection status. A later analysis re-analyzed previously published TCR beta repertoires from roughly 690 donors and added high-resolution HLA genotyping to study TCR occurrence patterns. The later analysis used no new phenotypic data to find candidate immune exposures, relying instead on TCR beta sequences and their occurrence across donors. An earlier analysis of about 600 of the donors used high-throughput TCR beta sequencing to judge whether each TCR beta V gene segment behaved as functional or pseudogenic. Donor age, sex, ethnicity and CMV serostatus were compiled alongside the repertoire data. Genome-wide SNP genotypes for about three fifths of the roughly 700 donors were used in a later genetic analysis, which treated that subset as a discovery cohort. All discovery cohort repertoires had been generated using a single sequencing platform. Class I and class II HLA loci were covered by the typing at four-digit resolution. Typing coverage differed by locus: A, B, C, DRB1 and DQB1 were typed in roughly 620-640 donors, DQA1 in 500 to 550, DPA1 in approximately 610, and DPB1 in around 490. Roughly 5 DR-DQ haplotypes were treated as single units for association and clustering because of strong linkage in the cohort. Among some 400 genotyped donors of the cohort, an average of around 240,000 unique TCR beta nucleotide sequences was sequenced per donor, of which roughly 17% were non-productive. What the work shows at the level of the full study, not this receptor alone: Specific HLA alleles were associated with 15,000 to 20,000 TCR beta sequences at a false discovery rate of 0.05 in a later analysis. In vitro tests confirmed that three of the cytomegalovirus-associated TCR beta chains recognize cytomegalovirus antigens. A further reported finding was that TCR beta sequences accurately predicted the HLA-A and HLA-B alleles for most subjects in the first cohort. Presence/absence analyses assumed roughly uniform sequencing depth across donors, an assumption that may not hold. The study listed 164 TCR beta chains as associated with cytomegalovirus. Broadly in line with IMGT annotations, most TCR beta V segments showed up in productive rearrangements about 90% or about 30% of the time in an earlier analysis of several hundred of the donors. The 87-base-pair reads could not distinguish some IMGT-functional V segments, including TRBV6-2 and TRBV6-3, so those segments were excluded. Because counts were too low, about 17 rarely observed V segments, including chromosome 9 orphons, were excluded from the earlier analysis of around 590 of the donors. In both the original and validation cohorts, the classifier was reported to diagnose cytomegalovirus status with high specificity and sensitivity. Strong co-occurrence of HLA alleles, especially DR and DQ, made assigning TCR associations to individual alleles difficult. According to a later genetic analysis, donors in an Asian-associated ancestry cluster had fewer N-insertions in productive TCRs than the roughly 670-donor mean. In this cohort, only TCR beta chains were sequenced, and detectable features were limited by the absence of alpha or paired-chain data. A later analysis found that most CMV-associated TCR beta chains appeared HLA-restricted, with HLA associations seemingly driven largely by CMV exposure. An association between a missense DCLRE1C variant and V-gene and J-gene trimming of TCR beta chains was found in a later genetic analysis and replicated in an independent cohort. Across donors, most TCR sequences were observed very rarely, whereas some public TCRs were present in many individuals. A group of highly shared sequence variants was considered likely to be a technical artifact of the sequencing pipeline. Several of the top co-occurrence clusters appeared to be linked to parvovirus B19, influenza, CMV and Epstein-Barr virus, according to a later analysis. Immune exposure information for the cohort was limited to CMV serostatus. Linkage disequilibrium might explain the correlated functional status among segregating V segments, but an unknown experimental factor could not be ruled out. In a later analysis, TCR association rates were found to vary across HLA loci, with the most associated TCRs seen for DRB1 alleles and the fewest for HLA-C alleles. Because some donors lacked HLA typing at each locus, the association tests relied only on the typed subset. Compared with equally common non-associated chains, HLA-associated TCR beta chains in a later analysis were more clonally expanded and had lower generation probabilities. According to the authors, the approach could potentially be generalized to other disease states and immunological phenotypes.

The chain couples TRBV15 to TRBJ1-5; tentative D gene TRBD1, with 5 bases matching. The sequenced material came from PBMCs. This clonotype was obtained from a human donor in good health. The CDR3: CATSRDLGRDQPQHF. The nucleotide sequence reads as follows: TGTGCCACCAGCAGAGATTTGGGCAGGGATCAGCCCCAGCATTTT.